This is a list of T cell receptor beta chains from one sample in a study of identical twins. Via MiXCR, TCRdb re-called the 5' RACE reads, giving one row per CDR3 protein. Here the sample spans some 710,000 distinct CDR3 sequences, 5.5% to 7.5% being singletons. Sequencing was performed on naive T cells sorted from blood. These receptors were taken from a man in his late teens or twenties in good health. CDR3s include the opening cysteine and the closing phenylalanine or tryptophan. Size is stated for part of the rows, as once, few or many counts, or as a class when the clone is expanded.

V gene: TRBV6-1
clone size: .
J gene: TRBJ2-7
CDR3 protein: CASSTPLLGDRDHEQYF

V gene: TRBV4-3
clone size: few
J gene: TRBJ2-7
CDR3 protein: CASSQAGVDPYEQYF

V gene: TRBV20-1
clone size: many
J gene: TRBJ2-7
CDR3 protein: CSASIGRGSYEQYF

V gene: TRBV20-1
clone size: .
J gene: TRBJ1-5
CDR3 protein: CSARDHQPQHF

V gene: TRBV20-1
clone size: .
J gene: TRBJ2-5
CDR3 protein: CSARAAERGQETQYF

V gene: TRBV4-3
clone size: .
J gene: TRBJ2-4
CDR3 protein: CASSQDRGENIQYF

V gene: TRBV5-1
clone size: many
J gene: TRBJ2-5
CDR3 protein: CASSPGLGETQYF

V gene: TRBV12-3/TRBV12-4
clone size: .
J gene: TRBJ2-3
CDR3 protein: CASSSRGRGSTDTQYF

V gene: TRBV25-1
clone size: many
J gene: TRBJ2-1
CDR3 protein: CATGRVGTNEQFF

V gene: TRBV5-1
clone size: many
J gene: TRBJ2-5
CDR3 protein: CASSLPGQETQYF

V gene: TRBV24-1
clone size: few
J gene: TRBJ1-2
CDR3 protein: CATSDTGTDGYTF

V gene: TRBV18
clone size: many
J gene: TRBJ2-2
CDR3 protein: CASSRISSGANTGELFF

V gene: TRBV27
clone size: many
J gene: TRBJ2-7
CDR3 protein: CASSFGPSYEQYF

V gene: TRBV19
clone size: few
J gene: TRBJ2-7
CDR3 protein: CASSIGQGVGEQYF

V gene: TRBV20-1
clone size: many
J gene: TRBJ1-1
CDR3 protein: CSAPPLNSGNTEAFF

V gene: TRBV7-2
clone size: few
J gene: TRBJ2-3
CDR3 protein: CASSFTIRERADTQYF